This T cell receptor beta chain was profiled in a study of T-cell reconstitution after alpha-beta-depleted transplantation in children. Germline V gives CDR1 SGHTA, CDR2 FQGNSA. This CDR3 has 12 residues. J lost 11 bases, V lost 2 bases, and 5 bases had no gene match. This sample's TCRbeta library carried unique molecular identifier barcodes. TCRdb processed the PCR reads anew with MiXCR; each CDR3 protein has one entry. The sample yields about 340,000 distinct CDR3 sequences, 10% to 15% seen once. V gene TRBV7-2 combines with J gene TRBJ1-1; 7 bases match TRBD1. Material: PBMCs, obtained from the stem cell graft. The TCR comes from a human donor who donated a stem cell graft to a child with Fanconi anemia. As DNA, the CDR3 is TGTGCCAGCAGCTTACGGACAGGTACCGCTTTCTTT. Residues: CASSLRTGTAFF. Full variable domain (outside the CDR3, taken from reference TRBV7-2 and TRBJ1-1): GAGVSQSPSNKVTEKGKDVELRCDPISGHTALYWYRQSLGQGLEFLIYFQGNSAPDKSGLPSDRFSAERTGGSVSTLTIQRTQQEDSAVYLCASSLRTGTAFFGQGTRLTVV.